This entry lists 25 T cell receptor beta chains sequenced from one sample in a study of blood T cell repertoires in COVID-19. Assay used: immunoSEQ multiplex PCR; TCRdb lists only in-frame clones, some missing. Of 130,000 to 150,000 clones in the sample, about nine tenths are singletons; the top ten hold approximately 2.5%. The specimen sequenced was peripheral blood. The receptors here all came from a human donor in a cohort sampled during active COVID-19.

The chain recombines TRBV5-4 with TRBJ2-3; D gene ambiguous. The CDR3 spans 15 residues. Germline V CDR1 and CDR2: SGHNT, YYREEE (reference sequence). With 4 bases removed from V and 2 bases from J, the gap between germline ends came to 14 bases. The CDR3 DNA reads as TGTGCCAGCAGCCCTGACATAGGCCACACAGATACGCAGTATTTT. Translation: CASSPDIGHTDTQYF.

V and J are TRBV5-1 and TRBJ2-4; TRBD1 might be the D (6 bases). The CDR3 has 14 residues. V was trimmed by 4 bases and J by 4 bases, leaving 12 bases between them. CDR1 and CDR2 from the germline V gene are SGHRS and YFSETQ. The CDR3 nucleotides read TGCGCCAGCAGCCCGGGAACAGGGAAAAACATTCAGTACTTC. Translation: CASSPGTGKNIQYF.

The chain carries TRBV13 and TRBJ2-5, with 12 nucleotides matching TRBD2. The germline gives CDR1 PRHDT, CDR2 FYEKMQ (reference sequence). The CDR3 is 18 residues long. V shed 5 bases, J shed 5 bases, and the junction held 15 bases outside the gene matches. The CDR3 sequence is CASSGTGALAGGPETQYF. As DNA, the CDR3 is TGTGCCAGCAGCGGCACCGGGGCCCTAGCGGGGGGGCCGGAGACCCAGTACTTC.

J is TRBJ1-6 and V is TRBV5-1; 8 bases fit TRBD1. CDR3 size: 16 residues. Germline CDR1 SGHRS, CDR2 YFSETQ. Trimming cost V 6 bases and J 10 bases; bases outside gene matches: 15. DNA of the CDR3: TGCGCCAGCATCAAAGGGACAGGCGAGATTGGGTCACCCCTCCACTTT. This sequence encodes CASIKGTGEIGSPLHF.

The chain carries TRBV6-2 or TRBV6-3 and TRBJ2-3, with D hard to call. In germline, CDR1 is MNHEY, CDR2 SVGEGT. The CDR3 is made up of 16 amino acids. V lost 4 bases and J lost 1, with 15 bases in between. CDR3 DNA: TGTGCCAGCAGTTCCCCTAGGTTCACTGGCACAGATACGCAGTATTTT. Amino acids: CASSSPRFTGTDTQYF.

The chain recombines TRBV5-1 with TRBJ2-2; 10 nucleotides match TRBD2. J gave up 4 bases and V 0 bases, and 3 bases lay outside the gene matches. Germline V gives CDR1 SGHRS, CDR2 YFSETQ. This CDR3 is built from 16 residues. Written as DNA, the CDR3 is TGCGCCAGCAGCTTGGGACTAGCGGGTATCACCGGGGAGCTGTTTTTT. Translated: CASSLGLAGITGELFF.

This chain joins TRBV7-8 and TRBJ1-2; TRBD1 aligns across 7 bases. Germline values: CDR1 SGHVS, CDR2 FQNEAQ. CDR3 length: 13 residues. V lost 10 bases, J lost 10 bases, and 15 bases stayed unmatched. In DNA form, the CDR3 reads TGTGCCACCCACAACAGGGGAAGTGCCCCCTACACCTTC. Translating it yields CATHNRGSAPYTF.

This clone has just a few counts. The gene calls are TRBV9 and TRBJ1-3, with a tentative D call TRBD1 (6 bases). The germline CDR1 and CDR2 sequences are SGDLS and YYNGEE. The CDR3 sequence is 17 residues long. With 4 bases removed from V and 3 bases from J, the gap between germline ends came to 20 bases. DNA of the CDR3: TGTGCCAGCAGCCCACGGACTGGACAGCTGAATGGAAACACCATATATTTT. The encoded protein is CASSPRTGQLNGNTIYF.

The chain uses TRBV23-1 and TRBJ2-2; 9 nucleotides match TRBD2. TRBV23-1 is sorted into the ORF group, with uncertain function. This CDR3 has 15 residues. Germline trimming cut 3 bases from V and 5 bases from J; bases unmatched to any gene: 4. The CDR3 DNA reads TGCGCCAGCAGTCAGCTAGCGGGACGGACCGGGGAGCTGTTTTTT. It codes for CASSQLAGRTGELFF.

This chain connects TRBV11-2 to TRBJ2-3; D is unresolved. CDR3 length: 15 residues. Germline loops: CDR1 SGHAT, CDR2 FQNNGV. Trimming removed 3 bases at V and 5 bases at J, with 15 bases between. The DNA for the CDR3 is TGTGCCAGCAGCTTGTGGGTGGGCAGGATAGATACGCAGTATTTT. Encoded protein: CASSLWVGRIDTQYF.

This chain connects TRBV28 to TRBJ1-3; D is possibly TRBD1 (5 bases). CDR1 is MDHEN and CDR2 is SYDVKM in the germline V gene. This CDR3 region has 17 residues. Deletions cut 3 bases from V and 0 bases from J, with 15 bases between. Here the CDR3 reads CASSLLAQGGSGNTIYF. The CDR3 DNA reads TGTGCCAGCAGTTTGTTAGCGCAGGGAGGCTCTGGAAACACCATATATTTT.

The J gene is TRBJ1-6, the V gene TRBV9; 8 bases are shared with TRBD1. From germline, CDR1 is SGDLS and CDR2 YYNGEE. V gave up 3 bases and J gave up 6 bases; unmatched junction bases: 2. This CDR3 region has 14 residues. The CDR3 DNA is TGTGCCAGCAGCGAGACAGGGGCTAATTCACCCCTCCACTTT. Amino acid sequence: CASSETGANSPLHF. Using reference TRBV9 and TRBJ1-6 for the parts outside the CDR3, the full variable domain is DSGVTQTPKHLITATGQRVTLRCSPRSGDLSVYWYQQSLDQGLQFLIQYYNGEERAKGNILERFSAQQFPDLHSELNLSSLELGDSALYFCASSETGANSPLHFGNGTRLTVT.

The V call is TRBV5-1, the J call TRBJ2-5; D call uncertain. V lost 0 bases, J lost 7 bases, and 10 bases lay in between. Per the germline V gene, CDR1 is SGHRS and CDR2 is YFSETQ. This CDR3 is 13 amino acids long. CDR3 in amino acids: CASSLVQSGTQYF. DNA for the CDR3: TGCGCCAGCAGCTTGGTACAGTCCGGGACCCAGTACTTC.

The chain combines TRBV6-5 with TRBJ2-1; 7 nucleotides agree with TRBD2. Germline-derived CDR1 and CDR2 are MNHEY and SVGAGI. This CDR3 region has 14 residues. Trimming removed 7 bases from V and 2 bases from J; junction bases left unmatched: 5. The CDR3 reads CASKSGITYNEQFF. CDR3 DNA: TGTGCCAGCAAGAGCGGGATAACCTACAATGAGCAGTTCTTC.

This clone has more than one count but fewer than ten. The chain couples TRBV30 to TRBJ1-5; D is perhaps TRBD1 (5 bases). CDR1 GTSNPN and CDR2 SVGIG come from the germline V gene (reference sequence). The CDR3 is 14 amino acids. V lost 0 bases to trimming and J lost 6 bases, with 12 bases between them. This CDR3 is CAWSVSTAGQPQHF. The CDR3 nucleotides read TGTGCCTGGAGTGTATCGACAGCGGGTCAGCCCCAGCATTTT.

A few counts support this clone. V and J are TRBV3-1 (or the pseudogene TRBV3-2) and TRBJ2-7; a possible D gene is TRBD2 (5 bases). V lost 3 bases and J lost 6, with 9 bases in between. The germline CDR1 and CDR2 sequences are LGHDT and YNNKEL (reference sequence). The CDR3 contains 12 residues. The CDR3 reads CASSHGESEQYF. The CDR3 DNA reads as TGTGCCAGCAGCCACGGGGAGTCCGAGCAGTACTTC.

This chain uses TRBV29-1 with TRBJ2-7; 9 nucleotides match TRBD1. Per the germline V gene, CDR1 is SQVTM and CDR2 is ANQGSEA. J was trimmed by 3 bases and V by 5 bases; bases with no gene match: 8. The CDR3 contains 14 residues. CDR3 sequence reads: CSVIRDRDIYEQYF. CDR3 nucleotide sequence: TGCAGCGTTATAAGGGACAGGGACATCTACGAGCAGTACTTC.

This chain's CDR3 is CASSLFSLAGARETQYF. The CDR3 nucleotides are TGTGCCAGCAGCTTGTTTAGCCTAGCGGGAGCGAGAGAGACCCAGTACTTC. The chain recombines TRBV5-4 with TRBJ2-5; 10 nucleotides line up with TRBD2. The CDR3 consists of 17 residues. Per the germline V gene, CDR1 is SGHNT and CDR2 is YYREEE (reference sequence). Trimming removed 1 base from V and 4 bases from J; junction bases left unmatched: 10.

This chain connects TRBV30 to TRBJ1-2; 7 positions agree with TRBD1. The CDR3 extends over 14 amino acids. Germline V lookup: CDR1 GTSNPN, CDR2 SVGIG (reference sequence). J gave up 0 bases and V 4 bases, and 5 bases lay outside the gene matches. For the CDR3, the DNA is TGTGCCTGGAATACAGGGGCCGCTAACTATGGCTACACCTTC. Translation gives CAWNTGAANYGYTF.

V is TRBV3-1 (or the pseudogene TRBV3-2) and J is TRBJ2-3, with TRBD2 as a possible D gene (6 bases). The germline V and J ends were trimmed by 4 bases and 6 bases, with 8 bases remaining between them. The CDR3 totals 12 residues. Germline CDR1 is LGHDT and CDR2 is YNNKEL (reference sequence). CDR3 residues: CASSRGRDTQYF. The CDR3, as DNA: TGTGCCAGCAGCCGGGGGAGGGATACGCAGTATTTT.

The chain joins TRBV6-1 to TRBJ2-7; D not resolved. Trimming shortened V by 2 bases and J by 1 base, and 9 bases separated the two germline ends. CDR3 length: 14 amino acids. The germline gives CDR1 MNHNS, CDR2 SASEGT. CDR3 sequence: CASSEQVSSYEQYF. For the CDR3, the DNA is TGTGCCAGCAGTGAACAGGTATCATCCTACGAGCAGTACTTC.

The CDR3 region has the DNA TGCAGTGCTAGTGTAGATTCTTATAGCAATCAGCCCCAGCATTTT. This gives the protein CSASVDSYSNQPQHF. This chain links TRBV20-1 with TRBJ1-5; D unclear. Per the germline V gene, CDR1 is DFQATT and CDR2 is SNEGSKA (reference sequence). The CDR3 extends over 15 amino acids. Between the trimmed V and J ends, which lost 3 bases and 0 bases, there was a span of 12 bases.

The V and J genes are TRBV5-1 and TRBJ1-5; D call uncertain. The V gene's germline CDR1 is SGHRS and CDR2 YFSETQ. Trimming removed 0 bases from V and 2 bases from J, with 6 bases in between. The CDR3 has 14 amino acids. CDR3 loop: CASSLAGGNQPQHF. The CDR3, as DNA: TGCGCCAGCAGCTTGGCCGGGGGCAATCAGCCCCAGCATTTT.

CDR3 coding DNA: TGCGCCAGCAGCCGGGACAGGAATGGGTGGGCTTTCTTT. As protein: CASSRDRNGWAFF. The rearrangement joins TRBV5-1 to TRBJ1-1; TRBD1 matches 8 bases. The V gene end was trimmed by 4 bases and the J gene end by 11 bases; junction bases not matched to a gene: 10. The CDR3 has 13 amino acids. The V gene's germline CDR1 is SGHRS and CDR2 YFSETQ.

A few counts support this clone. V and J are TRBV25-1 and TRBJ2-5; 10 bases align to TRBD1. In germline, CDR1 is MGHDK, CDR2 SYGVNS. V dropped 5 bases and J dropped 4; count of bases not matched to a gene: 4. CDR3 size: 14 residues. The DNA for the CDR3 is TGTGCCAGCAGTCGACAGGGGGCTGGAGAGACCCAGTACTTC. Translation: CASSRQGAGETQYF.